A single sample gave rise to the 19 T cell receptor beta chains below, sequenced in a study of blood T cell repertoires in COVID-19. Produced via immunoSEQ multiplex PCR; TCRdb's table is partial and in-frame only. This sample has about 97,000 clones, with more than 85% found just once. Specimen: peripheral blood. All receptors derive from a man between 18 and 29 years old with acute or convalescent COVID-19.

This chain uses TRBV9 with TRBJ2-3; 10 nucleotides line up with TRBD2. Germline values: CDR1 SGDLS, CDR2 YYNGEE. This CDR3 comprises 15 residues. The J segment lost 2 bases and the V segment lost 4 bases, leaving 4 bases of the junction unmatched. CDR3 amino acids: CASSQLAGYTDTQYF. In DNA, the CDR3 is TGTGCCAGCAGCCAACTAGCGGGGTACACAGATACGCAGTATTTT. The complete variable domain, with remaining parts taken from reference TRBV9 and TRBJ2-3, reads DSGVTQTPKHLITATGQRVTLRCSPRSGDLSVYWYQQSLDQGLQFLIQYYNGEERAKGNILERFSAQQFPDLHSELNLSSLELGDSALYFCASSQLAGYTDTQYFGPGTRLTVL.

CDR3 sequence (DNA): TGTGCCAGTAGTTCAGAGGGGCTAGCGAGTCACTACAATGAGCAGTTCTTC. Translation gives CASSSEGLASHYNEQFF. The V call is TRBV19, the J call TRBJ2-1, with D tentatively TRBD2 (6 bases). The V and J ends lost 5 bases and 3 bases respectively, with 20 bases between them. Germline V gives CDR1 LNHDA, CDR2 SQIVND (reference sequence). This CDR3 contains 17 residues.

The chain uses TRBV3-1 (or the pseudogene TRBV3-2) and TRBJ1-2; D gene uncertain. The V and J ends lost 3 bases and 7 bases respectively, with 6 bases between them. The CDR3 contains 11 residues. Per the germline V gene, CDR1 is LGHDT and CDR2 is YNNKEL (reference sequence). In nucleotides, the CDR3 is TGTGCCAGCAGCCATGATAGTGGCTACACCTTC. Protein sequence: CASSHDSGYTF.

The chain couples TRBV27 to TRBJ1-2; D remains unclear. The germline V gene has CDR1 MNHEY and CDR2 SMNVEV (reference sequence). Between the trimmed V and J ends, which lost 5 bases and 1 base, there was a span of 11 bases. This CDR3 spans 14 amino acids. CDR3 loop: CASSPTQINYGYTF. CDR3 nucleotide sequence: TGTGCCAGCAGTCCGACACAGATTAACTATGGCTACACCTTC.

The rearrangement links TRBV9 to TRBJ2-7, with 9 bases lining up with TRBD1. The V gene end was trimmed by 4 bases and the J gene end by 1 base; junction bases not matched to a gene: 6. The CDR3 is 15 amino acids. The germline V gene has CDR1 SGDLS and CDR2 YYNGEE. The CDR3 nucleotides read TGTGCCAGCAGCCCGTTGGGGACAGGGTCCTACGAGCAGTACTTC. This encodes CASSPLGTGSYEQYF.

This chain joins TRBV10-1 and TRBJ2-1; TRBD2 matches 9 bases. J was trimmed by 8 bases and V by 0 bases; bases with no gene match: 5. This CDR3 contains 15 residues. Germline V lookup: CDR1 WNHNN, CDR2 SYGVQD (reference sequence). The CDR3 spells CASSESASGDYEQFF. CDR3 sequence (DNA): TGCGCCAGCAGTGAGTCGGCTAGCGGGGACTATGAGCAGTTCTTC.

The chain carries TRBV11-2 and TRBJ1-4, with TRBD1 matching over 8 bases. Germline CDR1 is SGHAT and CDR2 is FQNNGV. With V trimmed by 4 bases and J by 0 bases, 4 bases remained unmatched. This CDR3 spans 16 amino acids. CDR3 in DNA: TGTGCCAGCAGCTCAAGACAGGGGACAACTAATGAAAAACTGTTTTTT. Translating gives CASSSRQGTTNEKLFF.

J is TRBJ2-2 and V is TRBV30, with TRBD2 identical over 10 bases. Trimming at V came to 4 bases and at J to 4 bases, leaving 9 bases not matched to a gene. Germline assignment: CDR1 GTSNPN and CDR2 SVGIG (reference sequence). There are 16 residues in the CDR3. CDR3 protein: CAWKGGLAGATGELFF. In nucleotides, the CDR3 is TGTGCCTGGAAGGGAGGGCTAGCGGGGGCCACCGGGGAGCTGTTTTTT.

The rearrangement joins TRBV29-1 to TRBJ2-3; 10 nucleotides align to TRBD2. V dropped 7 bases and J dropped 4; count of bases not matched to a gene: 5. CDR1 and CDR2 from the germline V gene are SQVTM and ANQGSEA. CDR3 length: 13 residues. This chain's CDR3 is CSGGLAASDTQYF. Written as DNA, the CDR3 is TGCAGCGGCGGACTAGCGGCATCAGATACGCAGTATTTT.

The chain recombines TRBV6-5 with TRBJ1-4; possibly TRBD1 for D (5 bases). V lost 5 bases and J 8 bases, leaving 12 bases between the germline ends. Per germline, CDR1 MNHEY and CDR2 SVGAGI. CDR3 length: 13 amino acids. Here the CDR3 reads CASSQIQGEKLFF. CDR3 coding DNA: TGTGCCAGCAGTCAAATCCAGGGCGAAAAACTGTTTTTT.

The rearrangement links TRBV18 to TRBJ2-1; tentative D call: TRBD1 (5 bases). V lost 3 bases and J 7 bases, leaving 16 bases between the germline ends. The CDR3 has 15 residues. Germline lookup yields CDR1 KGHSH and CDR2 LQKENI. CDR3 coding DNA: TGTGCCAGCTCACCTCTCCCTGGTTCAGGGAATGAGCAGTTCTTC. This sequence encodes CASSPLPGSGNEQFF.

This clone was observed once. The genes are TRBV7-9 and TRBJ1-3; TRBD1 matches 10 bases. V lost 5 bases and J lost 8; bases outside the gene matches: 9. Per germline, CDR1 SEHNR and CDR2 FQNEAQ (reference sequence). The CDR3 runs to 15 residues. The CDR3 DNA reads as TGTGCCAGCAGCGTAACGGGACAGGGGACAGACACCATATATTTT. Residues: CASSVTGQGTDTIYF.

This sequence joins TRBV11-2 and TRBJ1-2; D gene uncertain. CDR1 is SGHAT, CDR2 FQNNGV, per germline. V lost 6 bases, J lost 0 bases, and 14 bases lay in between. The CDR3 length is 15 residues. The CDR3 region has the DNA TGTGCCAGCAGTTTAACGTGGGGAGCTAACTATGGCTACACCTTC. It codes for CASSLTWGANYGYTF.

The chain joins TRBV27 to TRBJ2-7, with D tentatively TRBD2 (5 bases). Germline CDR1 and CDR2: MNHEY and SMNVEV (reference sequence). The CDR3 contains 15 residues. Trimming removed 2 bases at V and 2 bases at J, with 13 bases between. Written as DNA, the CDR3 is TGTGCCAGCAGTTTAAGAAGCGGCGGAACCTACGAGCAGTACTTC. Translation: CASSLRSGGTYEQYF.

This sequence joins TRBV5-1 and TRBJ2-5, with 8 bases fitting TRBD1. This CDR3 comprises 15 residues. V was pared by 4 bases and J by 0 bases, with 5 bases of the junction left unmatched. The germline V gene encodes CDR1 SGHRS and CDR2 YFSETQ. CDR3 in amino acids: CASSGGQGYQETQYF. The CDR3 DNA reads TGCGCCAGCAGCGGCGGACAGGGTTACCAAGAGACCCAGTACTTC.

This clone was seen once. The chain has TRBV6-5 and TRBJ2-2; TRBD2 agrees at 11 bases. The germline gives CDR1 MNHEY, CDR2 SVGAGI. This CDR3 has 16 residues. V was clipped by 4 bases and J by 1 base; unmatched bases: 2. CDR3 amino acids: CASSLGLAGNTGELFF. The DNA of the CDR3 is TGTGCCAGCAGTTTAGGACTAGCGGGGAACACCGGGGAGCTGTTTTTT.

This clone was seen a single time. The chain joins TRBV5-1 to TRBJ1-2; 7 bases match TRBD1. Germline loops: CDR1 SGHRS, CDR2 YFSETQ. V dropped 0 bases and J dropped 3; count of bases not matched to a gene: 2. The CDR3 has 14 residues. The CDR3, as DNA: TGCGCCAGCAGCTTGGCCGGGACAGACTATGGCTACACCTTC. Protein sequence: CASSLAGTDYGYTF.

This clone was recorded only once. The rearrangement uses TRBV5-1 and TRBJ1-5, with 9 bases matching TRBD1. Germline CDR1 is SGHRS and CDR2 is YFSETQ. This CDR3 contains 14 residues. Germline trimming cut 4 bases from V and 4 bases from J; bases unmatched to any gene: 3. In DNA, the CDR3 is TGCGCCAGCAGCCATGGGACAGGGAATCAGCCCCAGCATTTT. As protein: CASSHGTGNQPQHF.

V and J are TRBV5-1 and TRBJ2-3, with 11 positions matching TRBD1. Germline CDR1 is SGHRS and CDR2 is YFSETQ. V shed 0 bases and J 5 bases; nucleotides not matched to a gene: 5. This CDR3 has 16 residues. CDR3 DNA: TGCGCCAGCAGCTTGGAGGGACAGGGGGTAAAAGATACGCAGTATTTT. Its protein product is CASSLEGQGVKDTQYF.